This section outlines one T cell receptor beta chain sequence together with its context. This sample stems from a study of blood T cell repertoires in COVID-19. Germline lookup yields CDR1 SNHLY and CDR2 FYNNEI. The ends were cut back, 2 bases at V and 4 bases at J, with 11 bases in the middle. The CDR3 consists of 14 residues. Data came from immunoSEQ multiplex PCR; TCRdb stores just in-frame clones and leaves some out. The data contain about 220,000 clones, approximately 90% of them singletons. The receptor was derived from a woman aged 18-29 years in a cohort exposed to, infected with or recovered from COVID-19 (not recorded which). V and J are TRBV2 and TRBJ1-2; no definite D call. The specimen sequenced was PBMCs or T cells enriched from blood (not recorded which). The CDR3 sequence is CASSELGTSYGYTF. CDR3 bases: TGTGCCAGCAGTGAACTGGGCACCTCCTATGGCTACACCTTC.